The next 18 T cell receptor beta chains were all read from a single sample in a study of control samples from healthy donors and cancer patients (dated by TCRdb to the early 2020s). The method behind the library was the immunoSEQ multiplex PCR assay. Sourced from immuneACCESS, this table was stored by TCRdb with only in-frame sequences that have V and J called. A share of the clones is absent; for the studies checked, an unresolved V gene accounts for under half, and the remainder has no known explanation. The sample table records 170,000 or so clones; 90% to 95% of these occur just once. The leading ten clones occupy around 1.5% of the sample. Sequenced: blood. These receptor sequences come from a woman aged 18-29 years in good health.

The V and J genes are TRBV19 and TRBJ1-1, with TRBD1 identical over 8 bases. The CDR3 runs 12 residues. V gave up 4 bases and J gave up 10 bases; unmatched junction bases: 5. CDR1 is LNHDA, CDR2 SQIVND, per germline (reference sequence). This CDR3 is CASSKIQGGAFF. The DNA of the CDR3 is TGTGCCAGTAGTAAGATACAGGGGGGAGCTTTCTTT. The variable domain in full, completed from reference TRBV19 and TRBJ1-1, reads DGGITQSPKYLFRKEGQNVTLSCEQNLNHDAMYWYRQDPGQGLRLIYYSQIVNDFQKGDIAEGYSVSREKKESFPLTVTSAQKNPTAFYLCASSKIQGGAFFGQGTRLTVV.

The genes are TRBV10-3 and TRBJ2-1; D is ambiguous. Trimming pared 6 bases from V and 9 bases from J, leaving 15 bases between. The germline CDR1 and CDR2 sequences are ENHRY and SYGVKD. This CDR3 spans 13 amino acids. The CDR3 DNA reads TGTGCCATCAGCCCCGGCCTTTCGGGTGAGCAGTTCTTC. Protein product: CAISPGLSGEQFF.

This chain connects TRBV7-2 to TRBJ1-3; D not resolved. The germline gives CDR1 SGHTA, CDR2 FQGNSA. The CDR3 runs 15 residues. The germline V and J ends were trimmed by 3 bases and 2 bases, with 11 bases remaining between them. The CDR3 loop is CASSLKESAGNTIYF. The CDR3 bases are TGTGCCAGCAGCTTGAAGGAATCCGCTGGAAACACCATATATTTT.

The sample holds a few counts of this clone. This chain joins TRBV20-1 and TRBJ2-7; D not certain. The CDR3 spans 10 residues. Trimming removed 4 bases at V and 5 bases at J, with 6 bases between. Germline V lookup: CDR1 DFQATT, CDR2 SNEGSKA (reference sequence). The CDR3 DNA follows: TGCAGTGCTACTTCAAACGAGCAGTACTTC. Protein: CSATSNEQYF.

The chain uses TRBV5-1 and TRBJ1-2, with a weak D call TRBD1 (5 bases). The CDR3 runs to 16 residues. Per germline, CDR1 SGHRS and CDR2 YFSETQ. Trimming took off 3 bases at V and 3 bases at J, with 18 bases between the two ends. CDR3 bases: TGCGCCAGCAGCTCAGCTCCTCTAGGGACGGACTATGGCTACACCTTC. This translates into CASSSAPLGTDYGYTF.

V usage is TRBV25-1 and J usage is TRBJ2-7; D may correspond to TRBD1 or TRBD2 (6 bases each). V lost 1 base, J lost 4 bases, and 14 bases lay in between. This CDR3 is built from 15 residues. Germline V gene sequence: CDR1 MGHDK, CDR2 SYGVNS. In nucleotides, the CDR3 is TGTGCCAGCAGTGAATCGGGGGCGGCCATATACGAGCAGTACTTC. The encoded protein is CASSESGAAIYEQYF.

The chain is built from TRBV28 and TRBJ2-5; D ambiguous. Trimming left V 8 bases short and J 1 base short, with 14 bases between. Germline CDR1 and CDR2: MDHEN and SYDVKM. CDR3 length: 14 residues. The CDR3 DNA is TGTGCCAGCCATTGGGGAAACCGCCAAGAGACCCAGTACTTC. Translated, it gives CASHWGNRQETQYF.

This clone was picked up one time. V gene TRBV19 combines with J gene TRBJ2-1, with D perhaps matching TRBD1 or TRBD2 (6 bases each). V was shortened by 5 bases and J by 4 bases, with 24 bases between the two germline ends. The germline CDR1 and CDR2 sequences are LNHDA and SQIVND (reference sequence). The CDR3 sequence is 18 residues long. The CDR3 DNA is TGTGCCAGTAGTCCCCCAGGGGAGGTAGAGTACCCGTACAATGAGCAGTTCTTC. As protein: CASSPPGEVEYPYNEQFF.

The rearrangement links TRBV19 to TRBJ2-3; tentative D call: TRBD2 (7 bases). In germline, CDR1 is LNHDA, CDR2 SQIVND (reference sequence). CDR3 length: 13 residues. Trimming removed 6 bases at V and 3 bases at J, with 10 bases between. The DNA of the CDR3 is TGTGCCAGTAGGCGGGGGCGAACAGATACGCAGTATTTT. It translates to CASRRGRTDTQYF.

The chain recombines TRBV6-6 with TRBJ1-1, with a possible D match to TRBD1 (5 bases). With 5 bases removed from V and 5 bases from J, the gap between germline ends came to 18 bases. This CDR3 has 15 residues. Germline V gene lookup returns CDR1 MNHNY and CDR2 SVGAGI (reference sequence). CDR3 DNA sequence: TGTGCCAGCAGTCGACAGCAGGGAGGGAGGACTGAAGCTTTCTTT. It yields the protein CASSRQQGGRTEAFF.

This clone was counted once. The rearrangement links TRBV9 to TRBJ1-3, with D hard to call. Germline V gene lookup returns CDR1 SGDLS and CDR2 YYNGEE. Trimming cost V 1 base and J 8 bases, with 10 bases left between them. The CDR3 is 13 amino acids. The CDR3 sequence: CASSVSSMDTIYF. In nucleotides, the CDR3 is TGTGCCAGCAGCGTAAGCAGCATGGACACCATATATTTT.

The CDR3: CASSLAFRGTDTQYF. CDR3 sequence (DNA): TGTGCCAGCAGCTTAGCTTTTAGAGGGACAGATACGCAGTATTTT. The genes are TRBV7-8 and TRBJ2-3; tentatively, D is TRBD2 (5 bases). Trimming shortened V by 0 bases and J by 3 bases, and 10 bases separated the two germline ends. The CDR3 extends over 15 amino acids. Germline V gene data show CDR1 as SGHVS and CDR2 as FQNEAQ. The variable domain in full, with the rest retrieved from reference TRBV7-8 and TRBJ2-3, is GAGVSQSPRYKVAKRGQDVALRCDPISGHVSLFWYQQALGQGPEFLTYFQNEAQLDKSGLPSDRFFAERPEGSVSTLKIQRTQQEDSAVYLCASSLAFRGTDTQYFGPGTRLTVL.

The chain couples TRBV24-1 to TRBJ2-1, with 10 bases that match TRBD2. Germline values: CDR1 KGHDR, CDR2 SFDVKD. The junction had 3 bases not matched to a gene; V was cut back by 4 bases and J by 1 base. The CDR3 sequence is 16 residues long. The CDR3 reads CATSDRLAGSYNEQFF. CDR3 in DNA: TGTGCCACCAGTGACAGACTAGCGGGTTCCTACAATGAGCAGTTCTTC.

The V call is TRBV19, the J call TRBJ1-5, with a weak D call TRBD1 (5 bases). There are 14 residues in the CDR3. Germline V gene data show CDR1 as LNHDA and CDR2 as SQIVND (reference sequence). Trimming stripped 8 bases from V and 2 bases from J, with 13 bases between. Written as DNA, the CDR3 is TGTGCCAGTGGGGGAGGGTATGGCAATCAGCCCCAGCATTTT. The encoded protein is CASGGGYGNQPQHF.

As to this clone: The junction and the germline gene differ at one end; a read error may be behind it. The CDR3 coding sequence is TGCCTAAATAGGAACACTGAAGCTTTCTTT. It specifies CLNRNTEAFF. The chain recombines TRBV12-3 or TRBV12-4 with TRBJ1-1; D remains unclear. CDR3 length: 10 amino acids.

The chain joins TRBV5-1 to TRBJ1-2; possibly TRBD1 for D (5 bases). The CDR3 is made up of 14 amino acids. Germline assignment: CDR1 SGHRS and CDR2 YFSETQ. V lost 0 bases, J lost 2 bases, and 8 bases lay in between. CDR3 DNA sequence: TGCGCCAGCAGCTTGGAGTCAGGGAACTATGGCTACACCTTC. Translating it yields CASSLESGNYGYTF.

The chain links TRBV6-5 to TRBJ1-3; D not certain. Trimming took 5 bases from V and 0 from J, leaving 11 bases between them. The CDR3 sequence is 15 residues long. Germline values: CDR1 MNHEY, CDR2 SVGAGI. In DNA, the CDR3 is TGTGCCAGCAGTAAATCGACCAGCTCTGGAAACACCATATATTTT. It yields the protein CASSKSTSSGNTIYF.

This chain links TRBV12-2 with TRBJ1-2. TRBV12-2 corresponds to a pseudogene. The length of the CDR3 is 15 residues. CDR3 region: CASRPEELRGYGYTF. As DNA, the CDR3 is TGTGCAAGTCGCCCAGAGGAGTTACGGGGGTATGGCTACACCTTC.